The rows below give T cell receptor beta chains drawn from one sample of a study of radiotherapy plus CTLA-4 blockade in lung cancer. Produced via immunoSEQ multiplex PCR; TCRdb's table is partial and in-frame only. Counted here are about 80,000 clones, approximately 86% occurring once; the ten biggest clones make up approximately 2.2%. The sample here was peripheral blood, taken from a patient treated with radiotherapy plus ipilimumab. Receptor source: a human donor with non-small cell lung cancer who had a partial response to radiotherapy plus ipilimumab. Both conserved end residues are trimmed from each CDR3. Fields, in order: J gene, CDR3 length, V gene, CDR3 protein.

TRBJ1-5,14,TRBV6-5,ASSLKQGNGNQPQH
TRBJ2-1,14,TRBV5-6,ASSLGGTGVYNEQF
TRBJ2-5,13,TRBV19,ASSIGQGAMETQY
TRBJ2-7,12,TRBV30,AGAQGGSSYEQY
TRBJ2-7,13,TRBV6-1,ASSLRRTGAYEQY
TRBJ2-7,13,TRBV5-4,ASSTGVAEAYEQY
TRBJ2-2,13,TRBV23-1,ASSRTSGRTGELF
TRBJ1-2,13,TRBV19,ASSISRGLGYGYT
TRBJ1-1,13,TRBV18,ASSPKAGGGTEAF
TRBJ1-1,14,TRBV15,ATSRGTTGSYTEAF
TRBJ2-6,13,TRBV28,ASSPTGSGANVLT
TRBJ2-7,12,TRBV28,ASSDRALSYEQY
TRBJ2-1,14,TRBV5-1,ASSLGGTSGYNEQF
TRBJ1-4,15,TRBV27,ASSLSSPTGRWEKLF
TRBJ2-7,11,TRBV2,ASRMGQYDEQY
TRBJ2-5,13,TRBV6-1,ASRDRDRVGETQY
TRBJ2-7,11,TRBV27,ASSLFRGYEQY
TRBJ1-4,16,TRBV19,ASNPQPGRGTTNEKLF
TRBJ2-5,13,TRBV9,ASSVGAGWKETQY
TRBJ1-4,16,TRBV15,ATSRDIGTGAMGEKLF
TRBJ2-2,14,TRBV5-1,ASSLEPTGNTGELF
TRBJ1-5,13,TRBV7-9,ATEPRQGADQPQH
TRBJ2-1,11,TRBV5-1,ASSPGTGIEQF
TRBJ2-5,13,TRBV28,ASSFGLGTGETQY
TRBJ1-5,13,TRBV6-5,ASMGQPNSNQPQH
TRBJ1-4,13,TRBV27,ASSLGGGRKEKLF
TRBJ1-5,13,TRBV5-1,ASSLDAGPNQPQH
TRBJ1-2,10,TRBV13,ASSFRDYGYT
TRBJ1-2,14,TRBV4-2,ASSQEGDRGRRGYT
TRBJ1-2,13,TRBV2,ASSYDKDRVGGYT
TRBJ2-7,9,TRBV6-5,VTKTPYEQY
TRBJ2-5,12,TRBV7-2,ASTISGNQETQY
TRBJ2-7,13,TRBV6-6,ASRTGTGVAYEQY
TRBJ2-7,12,TRBV28,ASGRTGGSYEQY
TRBJ2-5,13,TRBV5-1,ASSLQGAIYGTQY
TRBJ1-1,10,TRBV2,ASSPQQWEAF
TRBJ2-2,14,TRBV5-1,ASSLAGQGYTGELF
TRBJ2-4,12,TRBV5-1,ASSLTDRGNIQY
TRBJ2-5,12,TRBV18,ASSPPPGRETQY
TRBJ1-4,12,TRBV10-3,AISDSGVGRKLF
TRBJ2-7,9,TRBV6-6,ASSTYYEQY
TRBJ1-2,13,TRBV11-2,ASSLDGQGGYGYT
TRBJ2-1,13,TRBV6-1,ASATSGYSYNEQF
TRBJ2-1,13,TRBV6-1,ASSPGQGASNEQF
TRBJ1-5,15,TRBV19,ASSPLLTGGSNQPQH
TRBJ2-5,14,TRBV7-2,ASSLVFYRREETQY
TRBJ2-1,14,TRBV19,ASSSRQGNSYNEQF
TRBJ1-2,15,TRBV19,ASRSPQGTGDFYGYT
TRBJ1-2,13,TRBV5-1,ASSPAGDRGYGYT